This T cell receptor beta chain was found in a study of CD8+CD57+ T cells in acquired aplastic anemia. Findings and caveats of the study: The number of CD8+ CDR3 sequences shared by patients and controls was roughly 31.

As regards this clonotype: The antigen is undetermined.

CD8+CD57+ cell expansion had been shown by flow cytometry in patients chosen for sequencing. The study profiled TCR beta VDJ and CDR3 using genomic DNA as template. From the reads, TCRdb called clonotypes with MiXCR, one entry per CDR3 protein. The sample holds just over 200,000 distinct CDR3 sequences, 65% seen once. The clonotype was recovered from a human donor with aplastic anemia. Input material: sorted CD4+, CD8+, or CD8+CD57+ T cells (not recorded which) from PBMCs.

Written as DNA, the CDR3 is TGTGCCAGCAGTTACCCCGACGGGTGGTACCCCTCCTACGAGCAGTACTTC. Amino acids: CASSYPDGWYPSYEQYF. V usage is TRBV6-2 or TRBV6-3 and J usage is TRBJ2-7; D call uncertain. The CDR3 covers 17 residues. V lost 2 bases to trimming and J lost 0 bases, with 17 bases between them. Germline V gene data show CDR1 as MNHEY and CDR2 as SVGEGT.